The 16 T cell receptor beta chains presented below share a single source sample, sequenced in a study of blood T cell repertoires in COVID-19. The repertoire was sequenced with immunoSEQ multiplex PCR; TCRdb's copy has only in-frame clones and lacks some. The profile shows some 400,000 clones, approximately 87% of them singletons. Sequencing was carried out using peripheral blood. The receptor set was obtained from a woman aged 55-70 years with COVID-19, enrolled during active disease.

The rearrangement joins TRBV6-5 to TRBJ1-5, with no clear D. This CDR3 region has 13 residues. Germline V gene data show CDR1 as MNHEY and CDR2 as SVGAGI. V was trimmed by 4 bases and J by 3 bases, leaving 7 bases between them. CDR3: CASSSYFNQPQHF. CDR3 in DNA: TGTGCCAGCAGTTCGTATTTCAATCAGCCCCAGCATTTT.

The J gene is TRBJ2-1, the V gene TRBV6-5, with a tentative D call TRBD2 (6 bases). Germline V gives CDR1 MNHEY, CDR2 SVGAGI. Trimming left V 5 bases short and J 2 bases short, with 13 bases between. CDR3 size: 15 residues. The CDR3 nucleotides are TGTGCCAGCAGTAGGCCCGGGAGACCCTACAATGAGCAGTTCTTC. It translates to CASSRPGRPYNEQFF.

The chain carries TRBV24-1 and TRBJ1-3, with D uncertain. The V gene lost 6 bases and the J gene lost 2 bases, with 28 bases spanning the gap. The CDR3 runs to 20 residues. Germline loops: CDR1 KGHDR, CDR2 SFDVKD. For the CDR3, the DNA is TGTGCCACCAGTCACCTGGGCTTGTTCCTTGTCCCGCCGGCTGGAAACACCATATATTTT. Translating gives CATSHLGLFLVPPAGNTIYF.

V usage is TRBV6-2 or TRBV6-3 and J usage is TRBJ1-6; 8 nucleotides match TRBD1. V was clipped by 6 bases and J by 4 bases; unmatched bases: 8. The CDR3 consists of 16 residues. Germline CDR1 is MNHEY and CDR2 is SVGEGT. In DNA form, the CDR3 reads TGTGCCAGCAGCTCGCCCCGGACAGGGTATAATTCACCCCTCCACTTT. Encoded protein: CASSSPRTGYNSPLHF.

The chain recombines TRBV27 with TRBJ1-5, with D possibly matching TRBD1 (5 bases). This CDR3 contains 12 residues. Trimming took 6 bases from V and 7 from J, leaving 10 bases between them. The germline gives CDR1 MNHEY, CDR2 SMNVEV (reference sequence). The CDR3 is CASRGGNQPQHF. The CDR3 bases are TGTGCCAGCAGGGGGGGTAACCAGCCCCAGCATTTT.

The chain links TRBV29-1 to TRBJ1-1; tentative D call: TRBD1 (6 bases). Germline V CDR1 and CDR2: SQVTM, ANQGSEA. Trimming removed 2 bases from V and 1 base from J, with 8 bases in between. This CDR3 has 13 residues. The CDR3 nucleotides are TGCAGCGTTGAAACAGGGAGGAACACTGAAGCTTTCTTT. Its translation is CSVETGRNTEAFF. Filled out from reference TRBV29-1 and TRBJ1-1, the complete variable domain reads SAVISQKPSRDICQRGTSLTIQCQVDSQVTMMFWYRQQPGQSLTLIATANQGSEATYESGFVIDKFPISRPNLTFSTLTVSNMSPEDSSIYLCSVETGRNTEAFFGQGTRLTVV.

The genes are TRBV28 and TRBJ2-7, with D possibly matching TRBD1 (6 bases). CDR3 length: 13 amino acids. CDR1 MDHEN and CDR2 SYDVKM come from the germline V gene. V shed 11 bases and J shed 7 bases, with 21 bases lying between them. In DNA form, the CDR3 reads TGTGCCGCAGGGGACCCCTCCTCTGGGGAGCAGTACTTC. Translation: CAAGDPSSGEQYF. Variable domain in full (rest from reference TRBV28 and TRBJ2-7): DVKVTQSSRYLVKRTGEKVFLECVQDMDHENMFWYRQDPGLGLRLIYFSYDVKMKEKGDIPEGYSVSREKKERFSLILESASTNQTSMYLCAAGDPSSGEQYFGPGTRLTVT.

The rearrangement joins TRBV29-1 to TRBJ1-2; TRBD1 matches 8 bases. This CDR3 region has 15 residues. CDR1 SQVTM and CDR2 ANQGSEA come from the germline V gene. V lost 6 bases and J lost 0; bases outside the gene matches: 9. In nucleotides, the CDR3 is TGCAGCGTCAGCGGGACAGGAGCATCTAACTATGGCTACACCTTC. This codes for CSVSGTGASNYGYTF.

The CDR3 loop is CASSSLTGGETQYF. CDR3 bases: TGCGCCAGCAGCTCCTTAACAGGGGGCGAGACCCAGTACTTC. The chain carries TRBV5-1 and TRBJ2-5, with TRBD1 identical over 9 bases. The J segment lost 5 bases and the V segment lost 3 bases, leaving 5 bases of the junction unmatched. The length of the CDR3 is 14 residues. Germline values: CDR1 SGHRS, CDR2 YFSETQ.

The chain has TRBV7-9 and TRBJ2-3; 7 bases map to TRBD1. This CDR3 spans 15 amino acids. V trimming: 5 bases; J trimming: 10 bases; junction bases outside the gene matches: 15. Per the germline V gene, CDR1 is SEHNR and CDR2 is FQNEAQ (reference sequence). CDR3 residues: CASSKDRAVDSPQYF. CDR3 DNA: TGTGCCAGCAGCAAAGACAGGGCCGTCGATTCACCGCAGTATTTT.

The chain joins TRBV18 to TRBJ1-1; the D is unclear. Per the germline V gene, CDR1 is KGHSH and CDR2 is LQKENI. The CDR3 is 14 amino acids. V lost 3 bases and J lost 3, with 11 bases in between. The CDR3 DNA reads TGTGCCAGCTCACCGAGGAAGGTGGACACTGAAGCTTTCTTT. Translating it yields CASSPRKVDTEAFF.

The rearrangement uses TRBV2 and TRBJ1-4; no reliable D call. V lost 8 bases and J 2 bases, leaving 15 bases between the germline ends. Germline loops: CDR1 SNHLY, CDR2 FYNNEI. The CDR3 length is 15 residues. The CDR3 protein is CASRLLSATNEKLFF. The CDR3 DNA reads TGTGCCAGCCGCCTTCTCAGCGCGACTAATGAAAAACTGTTTTTT.

The V and J genes are TRBV6-5 and TRBJ2-1; the D gene is possibly TRBD2 (6 bases). Trimming took 6 bases from V and 10 from J, leaving 19 bases between them. The CDR3 totals 14 residues. Germline loops: CDR1 MNHEY, CDR2 SVGAGI. The CDR3 loop reads CASRTGTGQKEQFF. DNA for the CDR3: TGTGCCAGCAGAACCGGGACTGGGCAGAAGGAGCAGTTCTTC.

This clone was seen only once. The chain has TRBV14 and TRBJ1-2, with unresolved D. CDR3 length: 14 residues. Trimming cost V 5 bases and J 4 bases, with 14 bases left between them. Germline V lookup: CDR1 SGHDN, CDR2 FVKESK. The chain's CDR3 is CASSKVSGAYGYTF. CDR3 in DNA: TGTGCCAGCAGCAAAGTATCTGGAGCCTATGGCTACACCTTC.

The rearrangement uses TRBV25-1 and TRBJ2-1, with 9 nucleotides matching TRBD1. The CDR3 has 14 residues. Trimming cost V 8 bases and J 2 bases; bases outside gene matches: 4. Germline CDR1 and CDR2: MGHDK and SYGVNS. CDR3 coding DNA: TGTGCCAGCTCACAGGGGGCCACCTACAATGAGCAGTTCTTC. Protein sequence: CASSQGATYNEQFF. The full variable domain, its missing parts supplied by reference TRBV25-1 and TRBJ2-1, is EADIYQTPRYLVIGTGKKITLECSQTMGHDKMYWYQQDPGMELHLIHYSYGVNSTEKGDLSSESTVSRIRTEHFPLTLESARPSHTSQYLCASSQGATYNEQFFGPGTRLTVL.

The rearrangement links TRBV6-5 to TRBJ2-3; 9 nucleotides align to TRBD1. Germline values: CDR1 MNHEY, CDR2 SVGAGI. V lost 6 bases to trimming and J lost 4 bases; unmatched junction nucleotides: 8. CDR3 length: 15 residues. The CDR3 is CASSLGQGTPDTQYF. The CDR3 nucleotides are TGTGCCAGCAGCCTTGGACAGGGGACCCCAGATACGCAGTATTTT.